This entry lists 13 T cell receptor beta chains sequenced from one sample in a study of blood T cell repertoires in COVID-19. The protocol was immunoSEQ multiplex PCR, while the TCRdb copy is restricted to in-frame clones and leaves out a portion. This table has tens of thousands of clones, about four fifths appearing once. Material: peripheral blood. The receptors were gathered from a human donor with acute or convalescent COVID-19. The donor label of this sample is uncertain.

The V call is TRBV18, the J call TRBJ2-7, with TRBD2 as a possible D gene (6 bases). This CDR3 is built from 13 residues. From germline, CDR1 is KGHSH and CDR2 LQKENI. The V end was cut by 2 bases, the J end by 2 bases, with 7 bases between. The chain's CDR3 is CASSPGGTYEQYF. As DNA, the CDR3 is TGTGCCAGCTCACCAGGGGGGACCTACGAGCAGTACTTC.

The chain is built from TRBV30 and TRBJ1-5; D is ambiguous. Germline V gene data show CDR1 as GTSNPN and CDR2 as SVGIG (reference sequence). The CDR3 extends over 15 amino acids. The V and J ends lost 2 bases and 0 bases respectively, with 11 bases between them. The CDR3 DNA reads as TGTGCCTGGAGTATGGGCGAAACTAGCAATCAGCCCCAGCATTTT. As protein: CAWSMGETSNQPQHF.

This sequence joins TRBV27 and TRBJ2-2, with 10 bases lining up with TRBD2. CDR1 is MNHEY, CDR2 SMNVEV, per germline (reference sequence). V lost 5 bases and J lost 6; bases outside the gene matches: 21. CDR3 size: 20 residues. CDR3 amino acids: CASSAHRGRIRTSGAGELFF. CDR3 DNA: TGTGCCAGCAGTGCCCACAGGGGACGGATCCGGACTAGCGGAGCCGGGGAGCTGTTTTTT.

This chain connects TRBV4-3 to TRBJ2-1; D is uncertain. The CDR3 totals 14 residues. V lost 1 base to trimming and J lost 5 bases, with 9 bases between them. CDR1 and CDR2 (germline): LGHNA, YSLEER. CDR3 sequence (DNA): TGCGCCAGCAGCCAAGGACTCCTCAACAATGAGCAGTTCTTC. Its protein is CASSQGLLNNEQFF.

V usage is TRBV7-6 and J usage is TRBJ1-3, with unresolved D. Germline CDR1 SGHVS, CDR2 FNYEAQ. V shed 5 bases and J shed 0 bases, with 8 bases lying between them. This CDR3 comprises 14 residues. As DNA, the CDR3 is TGTGCCAGCAGCGCCGAAGCCTCTGGAAACACCATATATTTT. Its protein is CASSAEASGNTIYF.

The J gene is TRBJ2-5, the V gene TRBV19; 8 bases align to TRBD1. CDR3 length: 16 residues. Germline V CDR1 and CDR2: LNHDA, SQIVND (reference sequence). After removal of 6 bases from V and 5 bases from J, the junction contained 14 bases not matched to a gene. This chain's CDR3 is CASSPSGTGGRETQYF. The CDR3 DNA reads TGTGCCAGTAGCCCCTCCGGGACAGGCGGCCGGGAGACCCAGTACTTC.

This clone has just one count. The J gene is TRBJ1-1, the V gene TRBV6-5; D ambiguous. The CDR3 is 14 residues long. Germline CDR1 and CDR2: MNHEY and SVGAGI. V lost 4 bases and J lost 0, with 9 bases in between. CDR3: CASSFSRLNTEAFF. Written as DNA, the CDR3 is TGTGCCAGCAGTTTCTCGAGGCTGAACACTGAAGCTTTCTTT.

This chain links TRBV2 with TRBJ1-2, with D maybe TRBD1 (5 bases). The germline gives CDR1 SNHLY, CDR2 FYNNEI. With 6 bases removed from V and 2 bases from J, the gap between germline ends came to 13 bases. The length of the CDR3 is 14 residues. CDR3 sequence: CASRLGGLNYGYTF. The CDR3 region has the DNA TGTGCCAGCAGGCTGGGGGGGTTGAACTATGGCTACACCTTC. The whole variable domain, remainder taken from reference TRBV2 and TRBJ1-2, is EPEVTQTPSHQVTQMGQEVILRCVPISNHLYFYWYRQILGQKVEFLVSFYNNEISEKSEIFDDQFSVERPDGSNFTLKIRSTKLEDSAMYFCASRLGGLNYGYTFGSGTRLTVV.

Only one count was recorded for this clone. The V and J genes are TRBV19 and TRBJ1-6; 8 bases align to TRBD1. The germline V gene encodes CDR1 LNHDA and CDR2 SQIVND (reference sequence). The CDR3 is 14 residues long. J gave up 9 bases and V 3 bases, and 4 bases lay outside the gene matches. The CDR3 DNA sequence: TGTGCCAGTAGTATGGACAGGGAGGCTTCACCCCTCCACTTT. Amino acids: CASSMDREASPLHF.

The chain couples TRBV2 to TRBJ2-3; TRBD1 matches at 8 bases. With 0 bases clipped from V and 11 bases from J, the junction kept 7 bases outside the gene matches. The CDR3 extends over 14 amino acids. Germline CDR1 is SNHLY and CDR2 is FYNNEI. Written as DNA, the CDR3 is TGTGCCAGCAGTGAAGCCTCCAGGGGGCAGGTGCAGTATTTT. Translating gives CASSEASRGQVQYF.

The chain is built from TRBV7-3 and TRBJ2-3, with 11 nucleotides matching TRBD2. This CDR3 region has 16 residues. Germline CDR1 and CDR2: SGHTA and FQGTGA. With 3 bases clipped from V and 4 bases from J, the junction kept 6 bases outside the gene matches. CDR3 DNA sequence: TGTGCCAGCAGCTTCACTGGGGGACTAGCGGCAGATACGCAGTATTTT. Its translation: CASSFTGGLAADTQYF.

The chain joins TRBV19 to TRBJ1-4; D is possibly TRBD1 (5 bases). Looked up from germline, CDR1 is LNHDA and CDR2 is SQIVND (reference sequence). The ends were cut back, 6 bases at V and 5 bases at J, with 10 bases in the middle. The CDR3 has 13 amino acids. The DNA of the CDR3 is TGTGCCAGTAGCGGGACTCGGAATGAAAAACTGTTTTTT. Translation gives CASSGTRNEKLFF.

The rearrangement joins TRBV18 to TRBJ2-1, with D tentatively TRBD1 (5 bases). CDR1 is KGHSH, CDR2 LQKENI, per germline. CDR3 length: 16 amino acids. V lost 6 bases and J lost 6, with 21 bases in between. CDR3 sequence (DNA): TGTGCCAGCTCCCCCACAAGGGGTTCCCTTGGCAATGAGCAGTTCTTC. Encoded protein: CASSPTRGSLGNEQFF. The whole variable domain, filled in from reference TRBV18 and TRBJ2-1, reads NAGVMQNPRHLVRRRGQEARLRCSPMKGHSHVYWYRQLPEEGLKFMVYLQKENIIDESGMPKERFSAEFPKEGPSILRIQQVVRGDSAAYFCASSPTRGSLGNEQFFGPGTRLTVL.